These T cell receptor beta chains were read from a single sample in a study of shared clonotypes between healthy human individuals. Some clones are missing from TCRdb's copy, which holds only in-frame ones; the method was immunoSEQ multiplex PCR. The table includes 2 million to 3 million clones, roughly 93% detected once. The sample taken for sequencing was naive CD4+ T cells from PBMCs. The receptor set was obtained from a man aged 18 to 29 in good health. Some clones in this sample may be carry-over from other donors' samples. The conserved cysteine and the conserved F or W are not part of the CDR3 here.

>12|TRBJ2-5|TRBV5-4
ASSLQSSQETQY
>14|TRBJ2-2|TRBV5-4
ASSLGLEASTGELF
>13|TRBJ1-2|TRBV11-2
ASSSGTAGAGGYT
>12|TRBJ1-1|TRBV6-5
ASTLLHGNTEAF
>14|TRBJ2-1|TRBV6-6
ASSSKLAVSYNEQF
>15|TRBJ2-1|TRBV4-2
ASSQELRRQGNNEQF
>15|TRBJ1-1|TRBV10-3
AISEFGPLGVNTEAF
>15|TRBJ2-4|TRBV4-1
ASSQPRDSLAKNIQY
>13|TRBJ2-6|TRBV7-6
ASSPRSSGANVLT
>10|TRBJ2-1|TRBV29-1
SVVKVDWEQF
>13|TRBJ2-7|TRBV2
ASSPLTSGSASQY
>12|TRBJ2-7|TRBV9
ASSPLGSSYEQY
>8|TRBJ1-2|TRBV5-8
ASSLYGYT
>13|TRBJ2-3|TRBV11-3
ASSLEGVGTDTQY
>10|TRBJ2-1|TRBV4-2
ASTGAYNEQF
>12|TRBJ1-2|TRBV28
ASSLTGQTYGYT
>13|TRBJ2-7|TRBV28
ASSAGGSSSYEQY
>14|TRBJ1-2|TRBV10-3
AIGMGQGASAYGYT
>11|TRBJ2-7|TRBV28
ASSLVGIYEQY
>13|TRBJ1-5|TRBV6-1
ASSERIASNQPQH
>12|TRBJ1-1|TRBV4-1
ASSQSYGNTEAF
>11|TRBJ2-3|TRBV27
ASSKRGTDTQY
>9|TRBJ2-3|TRBV15
ATRGYSTQY
>11|TRBJ2-2|TRBV28
ASFQGGIRELF
>10|TRBJ1-3|TRBV30
AWSVLRGHLC
>10|TRBJ1-2|TRBV6-1
ASSERGGGYT
>13|TRBJ2-7|TRBV7-3
ASSLGAGASYEQY
>13|TRBJ1-3|TRBV11-3
ASSPVVEQGNTIY
>13|TRBJ2-3|TRBV9
ASSVAGGLADTQY
>15|TRBJ2-1|TRBV18
ASSPPPGTSGRNEQF
>9|TRBJ2-1|TRBV2
ASSEYDEQF
>11|TRBJ2-1|TRBV7-9
ASSPGPSNEQF
>12|TRBJ2-6|TRBV9
ASSPQPGANVLT
>11|TRBJ1-3|TRBV28
ASSKGGGNTIY
>12|TRBJ1-1|TRBV6-5
ASSQTGFSTEAF
>11|TRBJ1-2|TRBV5-6
ASSLGQDYGYT
>12|TRBJ2-3|TRBV5-1
ASSLGQNGVAQY
>13|TRBJ2-5|TRBV7-8
ASSPTGGFGETQY
>12|TRBJ1-5|TRBV4-1
ASSQFRSHQPQH